This entry concerns a single TCR beta chain. Each participant's cohort was designated according to participant-reported clinical history. Before being deemed recovered, Cohort 3 donors had two negative PCRs, clearance, or symptom resolution. The entry originates in a study of blood T cell repertoires in COVID-19. Study overall: Sites across the United States, Italy and Spain contributed samples from acute and convalescent COVID-19. Sources were T cells, B-cell-depleted T cells, or PBMCs; the material itself was cDNA or gDNA.

Sequencing used immunoSEQ multiplex PCR; TCRdb keeps in-frame clones, though not all of them. The table includes fewer than 450,000 clones, 88% detected once. Germline CDR1 SEHNR, CDR2 FQNEAQ (reference sequence). The CDR3 runs 14 residues. The V gene lost 5 bases and the J gene lost 6 bases, with 16 bases spanning the gap. Sequencing was done on a sample of PBMCs or T cells enriched from blood (not recorded which). The TCR was taken from a woman younger than 35 who had recovered from COVID-19. The chain uses TRBV7-9 and TRBJ1-2; D call uncertain. The CDR3: CASSQILPGNGYTF. CDR3 DNA: TGTGCCAGCAGCCAGATCCTACCGGGGAATGGCTACACCTTC.